This T cell receptor (beta chain) was profiled in a study of blood T cell repertoires in COVID-19. Study overall: The study drew acute and convalescent COVID-19 samples from the United States, Italy and Spain. T cells, B-cell-depleted T cells, or PBMCs supplied cDNA or gDNA.

Only in-frame clones appear in the TCRdb table, and some are missing; sequencing was by immunoSEQ multiplex PCR. The sample includes around 250,000 clones, around four fifths of them seen just once. With 6 bases clipped from V and 6 bases from J, the junction kept 12 bases outside the gene matches. Germline V gene sequence: CDR1 LNHDA, CDR2 SQIVND (reference sequence). CDR3 length equals 16 residues. The sequenced sample was peripheral blood. The chain has TRBV19 and TRBJ1-5, with TRBD1 identical over 9 bases. The TCR sequence derives from a man aged 80 or over with acute or convalescent COVID-19. For the CDR3, the DNA is TGTGCCAGTAGCAATCGGGACAGGGCAGGGTTTCAGCCCCAGCATTTT. Its protein is CASSNRDRAGFQPQHF.